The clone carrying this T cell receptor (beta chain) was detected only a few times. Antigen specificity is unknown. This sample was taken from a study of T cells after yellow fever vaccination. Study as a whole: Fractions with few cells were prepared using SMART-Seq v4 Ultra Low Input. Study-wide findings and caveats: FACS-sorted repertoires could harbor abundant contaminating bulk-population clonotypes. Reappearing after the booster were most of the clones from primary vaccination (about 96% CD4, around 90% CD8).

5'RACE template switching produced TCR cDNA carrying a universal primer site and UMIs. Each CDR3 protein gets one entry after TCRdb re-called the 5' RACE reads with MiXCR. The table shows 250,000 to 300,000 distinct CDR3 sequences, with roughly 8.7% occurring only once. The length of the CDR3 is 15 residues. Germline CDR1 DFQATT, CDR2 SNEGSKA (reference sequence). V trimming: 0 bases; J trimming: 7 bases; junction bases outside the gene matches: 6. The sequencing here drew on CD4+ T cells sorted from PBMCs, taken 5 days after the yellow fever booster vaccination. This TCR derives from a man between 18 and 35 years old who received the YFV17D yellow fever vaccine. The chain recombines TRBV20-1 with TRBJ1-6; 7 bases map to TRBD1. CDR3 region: CSARDRLTGNSPLHF. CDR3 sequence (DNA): TGCAGTGCTAGAGATCGATTGACAGGGAATTCACCCCTCCACTTT.